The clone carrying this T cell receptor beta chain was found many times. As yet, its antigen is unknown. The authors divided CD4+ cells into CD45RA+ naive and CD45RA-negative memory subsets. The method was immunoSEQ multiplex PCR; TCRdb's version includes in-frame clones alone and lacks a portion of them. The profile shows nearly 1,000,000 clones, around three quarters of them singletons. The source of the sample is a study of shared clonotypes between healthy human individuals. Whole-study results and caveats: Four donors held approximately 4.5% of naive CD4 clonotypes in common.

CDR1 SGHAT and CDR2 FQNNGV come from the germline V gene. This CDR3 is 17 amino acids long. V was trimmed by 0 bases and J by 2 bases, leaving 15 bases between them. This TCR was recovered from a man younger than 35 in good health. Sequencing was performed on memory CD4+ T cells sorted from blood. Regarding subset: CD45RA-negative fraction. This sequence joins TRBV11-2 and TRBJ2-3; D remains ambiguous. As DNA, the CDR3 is TGTGCCAGCAGCTTAGATCACGCGGCGGCCAACACAGATACGCAGTATTTT. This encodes CASSLDHAAANTDTQYF.